This TCR beta chain was sequenced during a study of CD8 T cells in Susac syndrome. Treatment-naive patients with stable or active relapsing-remitting disease served as multiple sclerosis controls. An amount of RNA that ranged from roughly 0.5 to 1 ug was reverse transcribed with random hexamers. Across 54 Vbeta and 13 Jbeta, TCR beta CDR3 was amplified with immunoSEQ multiplex PCR. TCRdb fed the immunoSEQ multiplex PCR reads into MiXCR, producing one record per CDR3 protein. The sample holds under 200,000 distinct CDR3 sequences, approximately 95% seen once. Germline lookup yields CDR1 SEHNR and CDR2 FQNEAQ (reference sequence). With 5 bases removed from V and 1 base from J, the gap between germline ends came to 14 bases. This CDR3 is built from 15 residues.

Sequenced material: CD8+ T cells from PBMCs. This TCR came from a human donor with multiple sclerosis. The rearrangement joins TRBV7-9 to TRBJ1-1; no clear D gene. Here the CDR3 reads CASSPPRGKNTEAFF. CDR3 in DNA: TGTGCCAGCAGCCCTCCCCGAGGGAAGAACACTGAAGCTTTCTTT.